This TCR beta chain appears in the sequencing data of a study of T cell responses to AZD1222 COVID-19 vaccine (dated by TCRdb to about 2021). Regarding the complete study: Because spike-specific TCR depth and breadth did not differ between the two schedules, AZD1222 recipients who got a second dose at roughly 4 weeks were pooled with those who got a second dose at roughly 12 weeks. TCR sequencing was performed for 230 to 250 trial participants, of whom around 200 were given two doses of AZD1222 and some 26 were given two doses of MenACWY control vaccine. Trial participants were enrolled by age into 18-55, 56-69 and 70-plus year subgroups, with 148, 28 and 57 TCR-sequenced participants respectively. What the work shows at the level of the full study, not this receptor alone: The 56-69-year group was small, and its depth increase did not reach significance, likely because of low power. The whole spike protein was spanned by vaccine-associated CD4 TCRs, and dominant responses were seen in regions 160-218 and 743-854. Participants were mostly white British, with more females than males. The authors suggested clonal diversity may have been underestimated. Epitopes outside the regions mutated in the B.1.351 and B.1.1.7 variants were reportedly recognized by nearly half of the unique spike-specific TCRs. After two AZD1222 doses, both the breadth and the depth of spike-specific TCRs were significantly higher than at day 0 and than in MenACWY recipients. No day 14 peak-response samples were available, so repertoires were characterized only after the peak T cell response. Only five to seven AZD1222 recipients were SARS-CoV-2 seropositive at baseline, limiting conclusions about previously exposed vaccinees.

Deletion took 1 base off V and 9 bases off J, with a span of 10 bases between the germline ends. The CDR3 has 13 amino acids, counting the end cysteine and phenylalanine. Kept here is only the CDR3 DNA, which spans 39 bases and is read in frame from base 1. Taken from the germline V gene, the CDR1 and CDR2 loops are MNHEY and SVGEGT. The CDR3 regions of human TCRbeta chains were analyzed by immunosequencing. The authors' analysis ran thus. Repertoire TCRs were matched against a reference library of SARS-CoV-2-specific TCRs generated with the MIRA antigen-specificity platform. Breadth was defined as the fraction of unique TCRs that were SARS-CoV-2-associated. Depth was defined as the fraction of total T cells that were SARS-CoV-2-associated. Using the MIRA data, every spike-specific TCR was mapped to the spike region that the TCR reacted to and assigned to either a CD4 or a CD8 class. Log10-transformed breadth and depth values were compared by one-way ANOVA with Sidak's multiple comparisons tests. The clones in this table, taken by TCRdb from immuneACCESS, are in-frame only. Not every clone is retained; where verified, under half of the shortfall comes from an unresolved V gene, and the cause of the rest is unknown. V and J calls plus clone size are reproduced from that table; the DNA served to infer D and trimming. Across this sample there are around 150,000 clones, with more than 75% seen only once. The top ten hold about 5.3% of the sample.

This sample's time point label indicates: baseline before first vaccination. The vaccinee samples were drawn from two UK trials, COV001 and COV002, one of which was a single-blind randomized controlled phase 2/3 trial testing AZD1222 (ChAdOx1 nCoV-19) in healthy adults. Trial participant PBMC samples were collected at day 0 and day 28 after the second dose for TCRbeta chain sequencing. Concerning this clone: Which antigen it targets is not known. No clone much larger than this one lies a single base away; base qualities are absent.

This sequence uses TRBV6-2 or TRBV6-3 and TRBJ2-1; the D segment is perhaps TRBD1 or TRBD2, each sharing 5 matched bases. Material: peripheral blood, obtained on day 0 of AZD1222 vaccination. The source of this sequence is an adult in good health. The CDR3 loop reads CASSYFGGFEQFF. The nucleotide sequence is TGTGCCAGCAGTTACTTTGGGGGTTTTGAGCAGTTCTTC.